Listed here are 2 T cell receptor beta chains from one sample, sequenced in a study of breast tumors, draining lymph nodes, adjacent tissues. TCRdb reanalysed the multiplex PCR reads using MiXCR and keeps one entry per CDR3 protein. The sample carries under 350,000 distinct CDR3 sequences, 30% recorded once. Samples came from axillary lymph nodes draining the breast cancer. Input material: axillary lymph node tissue. All receptors derive from a female donor with breast cancer. Some clones in this sample may be carry-over from other donors' samples.

Details on this clonotype: A much larger clonotype is one base distant, so this may be a read error. As DNA, the CDR3 is TGTGCCAGCTCACCCGCAGGGAATCAGCCCCAGCATTTT. This translates into CASSPAGNQPQHF. This rearrangement joins TRBV18 to TRBJ1-5, with a possible D match to TRBD1 (5 bases). The CDR3 covers 13 residues. Trimming left V 3 bases short and J 4 bases short, with 7 bases between. Germline assignment: CDR1 KGHSH and CDR2 LQKENI.

Points on this clonotype: An end of the junction differs from the germline gene, which may be a read error. The genes are TRBV24-1 and TRBJ2-2; D possibly corresponds to TRBD2 (6 bases). Per the germline V gene, CDR1 is KGHDR and CDR2 is SFDVKD. The CDR3 extends over 16 amino acids. The CDR3 bases are TGTGCCACCAGTGGTTCAACGGGAGTTTACACCGGGGAGCTGTCTTTT. This gives the protein CATSGSTGVYTGELSF.